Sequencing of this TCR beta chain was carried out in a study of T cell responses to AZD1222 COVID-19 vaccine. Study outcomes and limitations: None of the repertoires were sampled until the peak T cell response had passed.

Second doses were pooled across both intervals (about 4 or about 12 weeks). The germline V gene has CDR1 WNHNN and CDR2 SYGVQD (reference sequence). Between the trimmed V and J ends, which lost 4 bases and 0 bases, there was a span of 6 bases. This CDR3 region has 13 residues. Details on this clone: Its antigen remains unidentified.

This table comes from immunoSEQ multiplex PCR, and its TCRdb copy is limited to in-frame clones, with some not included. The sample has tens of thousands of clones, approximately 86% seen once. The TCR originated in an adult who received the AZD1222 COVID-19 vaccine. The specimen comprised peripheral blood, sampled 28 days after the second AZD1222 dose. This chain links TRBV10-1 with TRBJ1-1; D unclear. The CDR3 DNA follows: TGCGCCAGCAGTGCGGGGTTGAACACTGAAGCTTTCTTT. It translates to CASSAGLNTEAFF.